The sequence of this T cell receptor beta chain was determined in a study of T cell repertoires in cytomegalovirus infection. Study as a whole: Public TCR beta signatures indicated both CMV infection and matching HLA type. Study conclusions and caveats: CMV carriers having the relevant HLA were flagged by cumulative public TCR beta family frequency. HLA-C-restricted CMV-specific TCR beta clonotypes prevailed in the ex vivo response.

A word on this clonotype: Its antigen is not known.

This CDR3 has 15 residues. Germline V lookup: CDR1 SGHDN, CDR2 FVKESK. Deletions cut 4 bases from V and 2 bases from J, with 12 bases between. From the reads, TCRdb called clonotypes with MiXCR, one entry per CDR3 protein. In the table there are 200,000 or so distinct CDR3 sequences, roughly 28% of which are singletons. The material sequenced was PBMCs. The TCR comes from a human donor in good health (CMV status not recorded). Some clones in this sample may be carry-over from other donors' samples. This chain joins TRBV14 and TRBJ2-1; D is uncertain. CDR3 region: CASSLRDGAYNEQFF. In DNA form, the CDR3 reads TGTGCCAGCAGCCTTCGAGACGGAGCCTACAATGAGCAGTTCTTC.